This T cell receptor (beta chain) came from a study of post-analysis software for immune sequencing data. Study results and caveats: Roughly five TRBV segments were more frequent in patients than controls; TRBV5-6, TRBV5-1 and TRBV20-1 belonged to this group.

This clonotype was picked up a small number of times. No antigen is known for it. From germline, CDR1 is SGHVS and CDR2 FQNEAQ. V was clipped by 5 bases and J by 2 bases, with 11 bases between them. CDR3 length: 14 amino acids. The TCR beta cDNA libraries contained unique molecular identifiers. Via MiXCR, TCRdb re-called the PCR reads, giving one row per CDR3 protein. Found here are 750,000 to 950,000 distinct CDR3 sequences, approximately 44% of them singletons; the top ten hold approximately 4.4%. Sequenced sample: blood. This sequence joins TRBV7-8 and TRBJ2-3; no reliable D call. The clonotype comes from a girl aged 5-17 years with multiple sclerosis. CDR3 loop: CASSRVVNTDTQYF. The CDR3 region has the DNA TGTGCCAGCAGCCGAGTGGTTAACACAGATACGCAGTATTTT.